What follows describes a single T cell receptor beta chain. Clones were sequenced by immunoSEQ multiplex PCR, and TCRdb holds only the in-frame ones, with some missing. The table lists 180,000 or so clones, approximately 84% of them singletons, with about 6.9% in the top ten. These data originate in a study of blood T cell repertoires in COVID-19. The CDR3 is made up of 19 amino acids. CDR1 is SGHRS and CDR2 is YFSETQ in the germline V gene. The J segment lost 3 bases and the V segment lost 0 bases, leaving 7 bases of the junction unmatched. The gene calls are TRBV5-1 and TRBJ2-3, with TRBD2 matching over 16 bases. Sequenced input: peripheral blood. The receptor's source is a human donor with acute or convalescent COVID-19. The donor label of this sample is uncertain. The CDR3 spells CASSLEGTSGRAGTDTQYF. The CDR3 DNA is TGCGCCAGCAGCTTGGAAGGGACTAGCGGGAGGGCGGGGACAGATACGCAGTATTTT.